One and the same sample provided the 16 T cell receptor beta chains below, sequenced in a study of patients and donors after allogeneic stem cell transplantation. MiXCR, applied by TCRdb to the RT-PCR reads, yields one record per CDR3 protein. The sample lists about 960,000 distinct CDR3 sequences, more than 15% occurring once. The source material was blood, either unsorted or a sorted T cell fraction (not recorded which). The receptors here all came from a human donor who was either an allogeneic HSCT recipient or a stem cell or donor lymphocyte infusion donor (not recorded which). It is not recorded whose cells these are; they may come from a transplant donor.

The chain uses TRBV13 and TRBJ2-1, with D perhaps TRBD2 (6 bases). Germline V gives CDR1 PRHDT, CDR2 FYEKMQ (reference sequence). Trimming left V 0 bases short and J 14 bases short, with 11 bases between. This CDR3 spans 12 amino acids. CDR3 region: CASSLGRDWEFF. CDR3 nucleotide sequence: TGTGCCAGCAGCTTAGGGCGGGATTGGGAGTTCTTC.

The chain is built from TRBV19 and TRBJ2-6; the D is unclear. Germline lookup yields CDR1 LNHDA and CDR2 SQIVND (reference sequence). The CDR3 is 13 residues long. CDR3 coding DNA: TGTGCTACTGGAACCTCTGGGGCCAACGTCCTGACTTTC. Encoded protein: CATGTSGANVLTF.

The rearrangement joins TRBV29-1 to TRBJ1-2, with 7 bases identical to TRBD1. V gave up 7 bases and J gave up 2 bases; unmatched junction bases: 4. The CDR3 contains 12 residues. CDR1 is SQVTM, CDR2 ANQGSEA, per germline. The CDR3, as DNA: TGCAGCGAAGCAGGGGGGAACTATGGCTACACCTTC. Translating it yields CSEAGGNYGYTF.

This sequence joins TRBV29-1 and TRBJ1-2, with D perhaps matching TRBD1 (5 bases). Per germline, CDR1 SQVTM and CDR2 ANQGSEA. The CDR3 runs 11 residues. Between the trimmed V and J ends, which lost 5 bases and 5 bases, there was a span of 9 bases. The CDR3 coding sequence is TGCAGCGTTACCGAGGGGTATGGCTACACCTTC. It encodes CSVTEGYGYTF.

The chain couples TRBV18 to TRBJ1-5, with no clear D. Per germline, CDR1 KGHSH and CDR2 LQKENI. V gave up 8 bases and J gave up 3 bases, with 11 bases separating them. This CDR3 region has 13 residues. CDR3 amino acids: CASVARSNQPQHF. CDR3 DNA sequence: TGTGCCAGCGTCGCCCGATCCAATCAGCCCCAGCATTTT.

The sample holds one count of this clonotype. The rearrangement uses TRBV14 and TRBJ2-3; D gene unclear. There are 17 residues in the CDR3. V was shortened by 0 bases and J by 6 bases, with 19 bases between the two germline ends. Germline CDR1 is SGHDN and CDR2 is FVKESK. The DNA of the CDR3 is TGTGCCAGCAGCCAAGATGGAAGCCTTACTAATCTCGATACGCAGTATTTT. Its translation: CASSQDGSLTNLDTQYF.

This clonotype was counted a few times. The J gene is TRBJ2-5, the V gene TRBV2, with 12 bases aligning to TRBD2. Trimming took 2 bases from V and 11 from J; bases not matched to a gene: 12. The CDR3 length is 16 residues. Germline CDR1 SNHLY, CDR2 FYNNEI. CDR3: CASSEISLAGGGRQYF. The CDR3 coding sequence is TGTGCCAGCAGTGAAATTAGTCTAGCGGGAGGGGGTCGACAGTACTTC.

This clonotype was seen a handful of times. This CDR3 reads CASSRGELFF. Here the CDR3 DNA reads TGTGCCAGCAGCCGCGGGGAGCTGTTTTTT. The chain carries TRBV2 and TRBJ2-2; D is ambiguous. Trimming left V 6 bases short and J 7 bases short, with 3 bases between. Germline V CDR1 and CDR2: SNHLY, FYNNEI. The CDR3 runs to 10 residues.

The chain has TRBV5-1 and TRBJ1-1; TRBD1 matches at 7 bases. Germline V gives CDR1 SGHRS, CDR2 YFSETQ. Losses at the gene ends were 3 bases for V and 2 bases for J; bases not matched to a gene: 13. The CDR3 sequence is 17 residues long. DNA of the CDR3: TGCGCCAGCAGCTCTGGCGACAGGGAGCGACCAAACACTGAAGCTTTCTTT. Translated: CASSSGDRERPNTEAFF.

The chain has TRBV12-3 or TRBV12-4 and TRBJ2-3; the match to TRBD2 covers 7 bases. This CDR3 has 14 amino acids. Trimming took 7 bases from V and 3 from J; bases not matched to a gene: 7. The CDR3: CASTGREQTDTQYF. CDR3 bases: TGTGCCAGCACTGGGCGGGAGCAAACAGATACGCAGTATTTT.

This clonotype was seen only a few times. The V gene is TRBV29-1, the J gene TRBJ1-5, with D hard to call. CDR1 and CDR2 from the germline V gene are SQVTM and ANQGSEA. The CDR3 loop spans 13 amino acids. Trimming removed 5 bases from V and 0 bases from J, with 8 bases in between. The CDR3: CSVIVYSNQPQHF. DNA for the CDR3: TGCAGCGTTATCGTCTATAGCAATCAGCCCCAGCATTTT.

This chain links TRBV6-1 with TRBJ1-2; 8 bases line up with TRBD1. CDR3 length: 17 amino acids. Germline CDR1 reads MNHNS; CDR2 reads SASEGT. J was trimmed by 0 bases and V by 8 bases; bases with no gene match: 14. The CDR3 sequence is CASRPPGQGWSNYGYTF. The CDR3 bases are TGTGCCAGCCGCCCCCCCGGACAGGGATGGTCTAACTATGGCTACACCTTC.

There are a few counts of this clonotype. The gene calls are TRBV5-1 and TRBJ2-7, with D possibly being TRBD1 (5 bases). Germline V gene sequence: CDR1 SGHRS, CDR2 YFSETQ. Trimming took 4 bases from V and 4 from J, leaving 15 bases between them. The CDR3 runs to 14 residues. DNA for the CDR3: TGCGCCAGCAGCCCCCTTTCAGGGCCTTACGAGCAGTACTTC. Translation gives CASSPLSGPYEQYF. The whole variable domain, remainder taken from reference TRBV5-1 and TRBJ2-7, is KAGVTQTPRYLIKTRGQQVTLSCSPISGHRSVSWYQQTPGQGLQFLFEYFSETQRNKGNFPGRFSGRQFSNSRSEMNVSTLELGDSALYLCASSPLSGPYEQYFGPGTRLTVT.

The chain recombines TRBV27 with TRBJ2-7; D remains ambiguous. V was cut by 2 bases and J by 3 bases, with 14 bases left in between. Germline CDR1 and CDR2: MNHEY and SMNVEV (reference sequence). The CDR3 is 15 residues long. The CDR3 reads CASSLGLQRIYEQYF. The CDR3 DNA reads TGTGCCAGCAGTTTAGGTCTACAGAGAATCTACGAGCAGTACTTC.

This chain joins TRBV12-3 or TRBV12-4 and TRBJ1-2; possible D gene TRBD1, 6 bases. The CDR3 runs to 16 residues. Trimming removed 5 bases at V and 6 bases at J, with 22 bases between. CDR3 loop: CASSLRGGQGFNGYTF. The CDR3, as DNA: TGTGCCAGCAGTCTAAGAGGGGGGCAGGGTTTTAATGGCTACACCTTC.

This clonotype was seen only a few times. The chain links TRBV6-1 to TRBJ2-1; 7 bases match TRBD2. Germline CDR1 reads MNHNS; CDR2 reads SASEGT. CDR3 length equals 13 residues. Trimming at V came to 6 bases and at J to 8 bases, leaving 7 bases not matched to a gene. CDR3 nucleotides: TGTGCCAGCAGGGGGACTATCGACGATGAGCAGTTCTTC. As protein: CASRGTIDDEQFF.